This entry lists 27 T cell receptor beta chains sequenced from one sample in a study of graft-versus-host responses after intestinal transplantation. Assay used: immunoSEQ multiplex PCR; TCRdb lists only in-frame clones, some missing. The sample holds approximately 81,000 clones, roughly 84% seen once. These receptors lack a known antigen. The specimen was unstimulated CD8+ T cells sorted from spleen or lymph node cells, collected before transplant. These receptors were taken from a human donor who was the organ donor for an intestinal transplant.

In regard to this clone: The junction shows a germline mismatch at one end, possibly a read error. The chain is built from TRBV4-2 and TRBJ2-1; 9 bases are a match to TRBD2. Germline CDR1 reads LGHNA; CDR2 reads YNFKEQ. The length of the CDR3 is 19 residues. CDR3 nucleotides: TGTGTCAGCAGCCAAGAGTCCAGCGGGGGGTTTGTAACCCTCGATGAGCAGTTCTTC. This sequence encodes CVSSQESSGGFVTLDEQFF.

The V and J genes are TRBV7-2 and TRBJ2-5; the match to TRBD2 covers 13 bases. Germline CDR1 is SGHTA and CDR2 is FQGNSA. This CDR3 has 18 amino acids. The J segment lost 4 bases and the V segment lost 2 bases, leaving 10 bases of the junction unmatched. CDR3 coding DNA: TGTGCCAGCAGCTTATATCACGGACTAGCGGGGGCAGGAGAGACCCAGTACTTC. Amino acid sequence: CASSLYHGLAGAGETQYF. The whole variable domain, filled in from reference TRBV7-2 and TRBJ2-5, reads GAGVSQSPSNKVTEKGKDVELRCDPISGHTALYWYRQSLGQGLEFLIYFQGNSAPDKSGLPSDRFSAERTGGSVSTLTIQRTQQEDSAVYLCASSLYHGLAGAGETQYFGPGTRLLVL.

This clone came up once. The V call is TRBV4-1, the J call TRBJ2-7, with no clear D. CDR1 is MGHRA, CDR2 YSYEKL, per germline. V shed 1 base and J shed 2 bases, with 9 bases lying between them. This CDR3 has 14 amino acids. The CDR3 nucleotides are TGCGCCAGCAGCCAAGGGACGGCCGCCTACGAGCAGTACTTC. As protein: CASSQGTAAYEQYF.

This chain joins TRBV6-5 and TRBJ2-4; possibly TRBD2 for D (5 bases). This CDR3 is built from 15 residues. V was shortened by 4 bases and J by 3 bases, with 13 bases between the two germline ends. From germline, CDR1 is MNHEY and CDR2 SVGAGI. The chain's CDR3 is CASSFGVDGKNIQYF. For the CDR3, the DNA is TGTGCCAGCAGTTTCGGGGTGGACGGCAAAAACATTCAGTACTTC.

This chain uses TRBV28 with TRBJ2-5; perhaps TRBD1 as D (7 bases). The J call may be faulty, since TRBJ2-7 better matches the DNA end. The CDR3 spans 15 residues. CDR1 is MDHEN, CDR2 SYDVKM, per germline. CDR3 amino acids: CASSVGSGGSYEQYF. In nucleotides, the CDR3 is TGTGCCAGCAGTGTGGGTTCAGGGGGGTCCTACGAGCAGTACTTC.

The V and J genes are TRBV19 and TRBJ1-2; no reliable D call. This CDR3 comprises 12 residues. The germline CDR1 and CDR2 sequences are LNHDA and SQIVND (reference sequence). The V end lost 7 bases, the J end lost 4 bases, and 10 bases lay between the germline ends. The CDR3 DNA is TGTGCCAGTACCCCCGGGCCCTATGGCTACACCTTC. This translates into CASTPGPYGYTF.

V usage is TRBV2 and J usage is TRBJ1-3; D ambiguous. Per the germline V gene, CDR1 is SNHLY and CDR2 is FYNNEI. The germline V and J ends were trimmed by 6 bases and 2 bases, with 8 bases remaining between them. The CDR3 runs 13 residues. Here the CDR3 reads CASSDTAGNTIYF. The CDR3 coding sequence is TGTGCCAGCAGCGACACCGCTGGAAACACCATATATTTT.

The chain joins TRBV27 to TRBJ1-5, with D uncertain. Germline V lookup: CDR1 MNHEY, CDR2 SMNVEV (reference sequence). This CDR3 is 14 amino acids long. The V end was cut by 6 bases, the J end by 0 bases, with 9 bases between. The CDR3 region is CASSRGYSNQPQHF. CDR3 nucleotide sequence: TGTGCCAGCAGCCGCGGCTATAGCAATCAGCCCCAGCATTTT.

In DNA form, the CDR3 reads TGCGCCAGCAGCCAAGAGCAGGACGGAGAAGAGACCCAGTACTTC. This gives the protein CASSQEQDGEETQYF. V is TRBV4-1 and J is TRBJ2-5; unclear D gene. The V gene's germline CDR1 is MGHRA and CDR2 YSYEKL. The V end was cut by 0 bases, the J end by 3 bases, with 11 bases between. The CDR3 is 15 amino acids.

The J gene is TRBJ1-1, the V gene TRBV7-9; 8 bases line up with TRBD1. The germline V gene has CDR1 SEHNR and CDR2 FQNEAQ (reference sequence). The junction had 5 bases not matched to a gene; V was cut back by 1 base and J by 7 bases. The CDR3 spans 14 residues. DNA of the CDR3: TGTGCCAGCAGCTTAGTCCAGGGGGCAAGTGAAGCTTTCTTT. It specifies CASSLVQGASEAFF.

The V gene is TRBV9, the J gene TRBJ2-5, with D possibly being TRBD2 (5 bases). The germline gives CDR1 SGDLS, CDR2 YYNGEE. This CDR3 spans 17 amino acids. The germline V and J ends were trimmed by 4 bases and 0 bases, with 19 bases remaining between them. The CDR3 nucleotides are TGTGCCAGCAGCCCCTCAAATCCGGGATGGTACCAAGAGACCCAGTACTTC. Its protein product is CASSPSNPGWYQETQYF.

The V call is TRBV30, the J call TRBJ2-7; possibly TRBD1 for D (6 bases). CDR3 length: 12 residues. From germline, CDR1 is GTSNPN and CDR2 SVGIG (reference sequence). The germline V and J ends were trimmed by 0 bases and 3 bases, with 6 bases remaining between them. The CDR3 loop reads CAWSVGHYEQYF. CDR3 DNA sequence: TGTGCCTGGAGTGTGGGACACTACGAGCAGTACTTC.

V is TRBV19 and J is TRBJ1-6; D possibly corresponds to TRBD1 (5 bases). The CDR3 extends over 15 amino acids. CDR1 and CDR2 from the germline V gene are LNHDA and SQIVND (reference sequence). Trimming removed 3 bases at V and 5 bases at J, with 11 bases between. The CDR3 DNA reads as TGTGCCAGTAGTATGGTTATGGGGCATAATTCACCCCTCCACTTT. The encoded protein is CASSMVMGHNSPLHF.

The rearrangement links TRBV29-1 to TRBJ2-1; the match to TRBD2 covers 14 bases. The CDR3 loop spans 16 amino acids. Germline CDR1 SQVTM, CDR2 ANQGSEA. V lost 3 bases to trimming and J lost 1 base; unmatched junction nucleotides: 2. The CDR3: CSVETSGGASYNEQFF. CDR3 DNA: TGCAGCGTTGAGACTAGCGGGGGGGCGTCCTACAATGAGCAGTTCTTC.

This chain links TRBV5-4 with TRBJ2-3; TRBD1 matches at 7 bases. With V trimmed by 2 bases and J by 1 base, 1 base remained unmatched. CDR1 is SGHNT and CDR2 is YYREEE in the germline V gene (reference sequence). This CDR3 contains 14 residues. This CDR3 is CASSFGQGTDTQYF. The DNA of the CDR3 is TGTGCCAGCAGCTTTGGACAGGGCACAGATACGCAGTATTTT.

This chain links TRBV14 with TRBJ2-7; possibly TRBD1 or TRBD2 for D (5 bases each). Trimming stripped 4 bases from V and 3 bases from J, with 7 bases between. CDR1 and CDR2 from the germline V gene are SGHDN and FVKESK. This CDR3 spans 12 amino acids. The CDR3 sequence: CASSPGLYEQYF. The CDR3 nucleotides are TGTGCCAGCAGCCCGGGGCTCTACGAGCAGTACTTC.

This clone was observed once. The rearrangement joins TRBV27 to TRBJ1-6; TRBD1 is a possible D gene (6 bases). The CDR3 is 17 residues long. From germline, CDR1 is MNHEY and CDR2 SMNVEV (reference sequence). Trimming took 5 bases from V and 5 from J, leaving 19 bases between them. The CDR3 loop is CASSNYNSGADNSPLHF. CDR3 bases: TGTGCCAGCAGTAACTACAATTCGGGGGCCGATAATTCACCCCTCCACTTT.

This clone was observed once. V gene TRBV9 combines with J gene TRBJ1-1, with a weak D call TRBD1 (6 bases). Germline CDR1 is SGDLS and CDR2 is YYNGEE. The V end was cut by 0 bases, the J end by 8 bases, with 20 bases between. This CDR3 contains 16 residues. Here the CDR3 DNA reads TGTGCCAGCAGCGTAGAGGGGGTCGGGAAGGGGGAAGAAGCTTTCTTT. Its protein is CASSVEGVGKGEEAFF. Supplemented by reference TRBV9 and TRBJ1-1, the full variable domain reads DSGVTQTPKHLITATGQRVTLRCSPRSGDLSVYWYQQSLDQGLQFLIQYYNGEERAKGNILERFSAQQFPDLHSELNLSSLELGDSALYFCASSVEGVGKGEEAFFGQGTRLTVV.

The chain joins TRBV2 to TRBJ2-1, with no clear D. The CDR3 is 14 amino acids. V was clipped by 10 bases and J by 0 bases, with 13 bases between them. Germline assignment: CDR1 SNHLY and CDR2 FYNNEI. Written as DNA, the CDR3 is TGTGCCACCAAGGACCGCCTCTCCTACAATGAGCAGTTCTTC. It specifies CATKDRLSYNEQFF.

The gene calls are TRBV30 and TRBJ2-7; TRBD1 matches at 8 bases. J was trimmed by 2 bases and V by 4 bases; bases with no gene match: 13. Germline V gene lookup returns CDR1 GTSNPN and CDR2 SVGIG (reference sequence). The CDR3 contains 16 residues. CDR3 nucleotides: TGTGCCTGGATGCGAGAAGAACAGGGGGTGCCCTACGAGCAGTACTTC. This translates into CAWMREEQGVPYEQYF.

The J gene is TRBJ1-1, the V gene TRBV27; tentative D call: TRBD1 (5 bases). Germline-derived CDR1 and CDR2 are MNHEY and SMNVEV (reference sequence). V lost 1 base and J lost 4, with 10 bases in between. The length of the CDR3 is 14 residues. The CDR3 sequence is CASSLFSGGTEAFF. The CDR3 coding sequence is TGTGCCAGCAGTTTATTTTCTGGGGGCACTGAAGCTTTCTTT.

This chain joins TRBV14 and TRBJ1-1; TRBD1 matches 7 bases. Germline CDR1 reads SGHDN; CDR2 reads FVKESK. Trimming at V came to 1 base and at J to 2 bases, leaving 4 bases not matched to a gene. This CDR3 has 15 residues. In nucleotides, the CDR3 is TGTGCCAGCAGCCAAGTGACAGGGCTTAACACTGAAGCTTTCTTT. This encodes CASSQVTGLNTEAFF.

This chain joins TRBV9 and TRBJ2-1; unclear D gene. CDR1 and CDR2 from the germline V gene are SGDLS and YYNGEE. CDR3 size: 14 residues. The V end lost 0 bases, the J end lost 3 bases, and 7 bases lay between the germline ends. CDR3 in amino acids: CASSVEGDYNEQFF. For the CDR3, the DNA is TGTGCCAGCAGCGTAGAGGGTGACTACAATGAGCAGTTCTTC.

This chain links TRBV11-2 with TRBJ1-1; weak D call: TRBD1 (5 bases). Germline CDR1 SGHAT, CDR2 FQNNGV. CDR3 size: 13 residues. V shed 11 bases and J shed 4 bases, with 17 bases lying between them. Here the CDR3 DNA reads TGTGCCGTAGGAGGGACTTTGGCCACTGAAGCTTTCTTT. Its translation is CAVGGTLATEAFF.

V and J are TRBV2 and TRBJ1-1, with D possibly TRBD1 on 6 matching bases. The V end was cut by 11 bases, the J end by 11 bases, with 12 bases between. Germline values: CDR1 SNHLY, CDR2 FYNNEI. This CDR3 region has 9 residues. The CDR3 sequence is CASKGGAFF. The CDR3 bases are TGTGCCTCCAAGGGGGGGGCTTTCTTT.

The J gene is TRBJ2-1, the V gene TRBV7-9; a possible D gene is TRBD2 (7 bases). The CDR3 is 13 amino acids. From germline, CDR1 is SEHNR and CDR2 FQNEAQ (reference sequence). V lost 3 bases and J 5 bases, leaving 8 bases between the germline ends. The chain's CDR3 is CASSLGGHNEQFF. Written as DNA, the CDR3 is TGTGCCAGCAGCTTGGGGGGGCACAATGAGCAGTTCTTC.

J is TRBJ1-1 and V is TRBV7-2; maybe TRBD1 (5 bases). Germline V gene data show CDR1 as SGHTA and CDR2 as FQGNSA. The CDR3 sequence is 17 residues long. Trimming stripped 2 bases from V and 3 bases from J, with 19 bases between. CDR3 DNA sequence: TGTGCCAGCAGCTTAAGGGTCGGGGCTTTAGGTCACACTGAAGCTTTCTTT. Amino acids: CASSLRVGALGHTEAFF.